The 7 T cell receptor beta chains listed next were all sequenced from one sample in a study of Ad26.COV2.S vaccination and SARS-CoV-2 variants. Clones were sequenced by immunoSEQ multiplex PCR, and TCRdb holds only the in-frame ones, with some missing. The sample carries about 420,000 clones, roughly 90% recorded once. Specified treatment: 19 received Ad26.COV2.S at low or high dose, single or two shots; about 5 received placebo; per-sample allocation not given. Day 63 after the first injection of vaccine or placebo was the sampling time. Here the sequenced sample was peripheral blood, taken in a trial of Ad26.COV2.S vaccine versus placebo. The receptors shown here come from a person aged 18 to 59 who received the Ad26.COV2.S COVID-19 vaccine or a placebo.

This clone was seen more than once but under ten times. The V call is TRBV11-3, the J call TRBJ2-2; perhaps TRBD2 as D (5 bases). The CDR3 runs to 16 residues. Trimming took 2 bases from V and 3 from J, leaving 13 bases between them. Looked up from germline, CDR1 is SGHNT and CDR2 is YENEEA. The CDR3 region is CASSLTVPRDTGELFF. For the CDR3, the DNA is TGTGCCAGCAGCTTAACTGTCCCGAGGGACACCGGGGAGCTGTTTTTT.

This clone was detected only once. The gene calls are TRBV29-1 and TRBJ1-1; 9 nucleotides line up with TRBD1. CDR1 is SQVTM, CDR2 ANQGSEA, per germline. The CDR3 is made up of 15 amino acids. J was trimmed by 3 bases and V by 7 bases; bases with no gene match: 12. Written as DNA, the CDR3 is TGCAGCGGATTGGGGACAGGGACAAAATACACTGAAGCTTTCTTT. It translates to CSGLGTGTKYTEAFF.

This chain joins TRBV2 and TRBJ2-3; 14 bases are shared with TRBD2. The CDR3 loop spans 15 amino acids. Germline V gene sequence: CDR1 SNHLY, CDR2 FYNNEI. The junction had 2 bases not matched to a gene; V was cut back by 4 bases and J by 5 bases. CDR3 sequence reads: CASSGLAGGQDTQYF. The CDR3 nucleotides are TGTGCCAGCAGTGGACTAGCGGGGGGGCAAGATACGCAGTATTTT. The full variable domain, rest sourced from reference TRBV2 and TRBJ2-3, is EPEVTQTPSHQVTQMGQEVILRCVPISNHLYFYWYRQILGQKVEFLVSFYNNEISEKSEIFDDQFSVERPDGSNFTLKIRSTKLEDSAMYFCASSGLAGGQDTQYFGPGTRLTVL.

The V and J genes are TRBV5-5 and TRBJ2-7; D gene unclear. The CDR3 has 15 amino acids. Germline-derived CDR1 and CDR2 are SGHKS and YYEKEE (reference sequence). Trimming shortened V by 0 bases and J by 3 bases, and 13 bases separated the two germline ends. The CDR3 reads CASSLASIGIYEQYF. The CDR3 DNA is TGTGCCAGCAGCTTGGCCTCGATAGGAATCTACGAGCAGTACTTC.

This sequence joins TRBV6-5 and TRBJ2-7; 8 bases agree with TRBD1. CDR1 is MNHEY and CDR2 is SVGAGI in the germline V gene. The junction had 8 bases not matched to a gene; V was cut back by 4 bases and J by 0 bases. This CDR3 is built from 16 residues. CDR3 residues: CASSSRPDRASYEQYF. In DNA, the CDR3 is TGTGCCAGCAGTTCACGTCCGGACAGGGCCTCCTACGAGCAGTACTTC.

The V call is TRBV6-5, the J call TRBJ2-7; 8 nucleotides agree with TRBD1. V dropped 7 bases and J dropped 5; count of bases not matched to a gene: 10. Germline V gene sequence: CDR1 MNHEY, CDR2 SVGAGI. The CDR3 runs to 14 residues. The CDR3 sequence is CASKLRGQAHEQYF. DNA for the CDR3: TGTGCCAGCAAACTAAGGGGACAGGCGCACGAGCAGTACTTC.

This rearrangement joins TRBV6-5 to TRBJ2-7, with 10 bases aligning to TRBD1. Trimming removed 2 bases from V and 0 bases from J; junction bases left unmatched: 1. The CDR3 contains 15 residues. Germline assignment: CDR1 MNHEY and CDR2 SVGAGI. CDR3 DNA: TGTGCCAGCAGTTACGGGGACAGGGGCTCCTACGAGCAGTACTTC. Residues: CASSYGDRGSYEQYF.